Reported below is one TCR beta chain. The V gene lost 0 bases and the J gene lost 4 bases, with 13 bases spanning the gap. Germline V gives CDR1 SGHRS, CDR2 YFSETQ. CDR3 length equals 16 residues. The data are from a study of blood T cell repertoires in COVID-19. Looking at the study overall: Nucleic acid was either cDNA or gDNA, and it came from T cells, B-cell-depleted T cells, or PBMCs.

Under the authors' procedure: The authors estimated nucleated cell counts from reference gene primer amplification. The method was immunoSEQ multiplex PCR; TCRdb's version includes in-frame clones alone and lacks a portion of them. V and J calls and clone size are copied from that table; D and trimming were computed from the DNA. The sample lists 210,000 or so clones, under 90% seen once, with 1.8% in the top ten. Individuals aged roughly 18 to 95 years were recruited from roughly 23 US areas. Participants had their cohort set by participant-reported clinical history. Sequences were obtained from PBMCs or T cells enriched from blood (not recorded which). The chain links TRBV5-1 to TRBJ2-2; D perhaps matches TRBD1 (6 bases). The TCR sequence derives from a man aged 55-75 years who had recovered from COVID-19. The CDR3: CASSLGTARGTGELFF. The CDR3 coding sequence is TGCGCCAGCAGCTTGGGGACAGCTAGGGGCACCGGGGAGCTGTTTTTT.